These 26 T cell receptor beta chains originate from one sample sequenced in a study of shared clonotypes between healthy human individuals. Measured with immunoSEQ multiplex PCR; TCRdb has only the in-frame clones, and not every one. The table has approximately 1.5 million clones, around 98% seen once. Input material: naive CD4+ T cells sorted from blood. This sample's subset: CD45RA+ positively selected. These receptor sequences come from a man aged 30-40 years in good health.

The J gene is TRBJ2-7, the V gene TRBV9; tentatively, D is TRBD1 or TRBD2 (5 bases each). The V and J ends lost 3 bases and 3 bases respectively, with 19 bases between them. Germline CDR1 SGDLS, CDR2 YYNGEE. This CDR3 is 16 amino acids long. The CDR3 sequence is CASSESYGAFLYEQYF. The DNA for the CDR3 is TGTGCCAGCAGCGAGTCCTACGGGGCCTTCCTCTACGAGCAGTACTTC.

The chain carries TRBV6-5 and TRBJ1-4, with 9 nucleotides matching TRBD1. J lost 5 bases, V lost 6 bases, and 4 bases had no gene match. This CDR3 region has 14 residues. Germline lookup yields CDR1 MNHEY and CDR2 SVGAGI. The CDR3 DNA is TGTGCCAGCAGCCGACAGGGGGGGAATGAAAAACTGTTTTTT. It is translated as CASSRQGGNEKLFF.

This clone has just one count. The chain links TRBV6-5 to TRBJ2-2, with D tentatively TRBD1 or TRBD2 (7 bases each). Per germline, CDR1 MNHEY and CDR2 SVGAGI. CDR3 length: 14 amino acids. V was pared by 11 bases and J by 1 base, with 14 bases between. The CDR3 nucleotides are TGTGCCCATGGGAGGGACAGGAACACCGGGGAGCTGTTTTTT. Protein: CAHGRDRNTGELFF.

A note on this clone: Other DNA sequences in this specimen translate into the identical CDR3. The chain couples TRBV18 to TRBJ2-7; D remains ambiguous. Germline CDR1 KGHSH, CDR2 LQKENI. Trimming shortened V by 2 bases and J by 0 bases, and 5 bases separated the two germline ends. CDR3 length: 13 residues. The DNA for the CDR3 is TGTGCCAGCTCACCATCCACCTCCTACGAGCAGTACTTC. It encodes CASSPSTSYEQYF.

This chain uses TRBV28 with TRBJ1-2, with TRBD1 identical over 8 bases. The CDR3 sequence is 14 residues long. The V and J ends lost 5 bases and 8 bases, in that order; junction bases with no gene match: 10. The germline CDR1 and CDR2 sequences are MDHEN and SYDVKM. The CDR3 nucleotides read TGTGCCAGCAGTCTCCCCCTGACAGGGGAGGGCTACACCTTC. As protein: CASSLPLTGEGYTF.

The rearrangement joins TRBV5-1 to TRBJ2-1; 12 bases align to TRBD2. Germline loops: CDR1 SGHRS, CDR2 YFSETQ. The junction had 7 bases not matched to a gene; V was cut back by 4 bases and J by 8 bases. This CDR3 region has 15 residues. The CDR3: CASSKTSGSPDEQFF. CDR3 sequence (DNA): TGCGCCAGCAGCAAGACTAGCGGGAGCCCTGATGAGCAGTTCTTC. Full variable domain (remainder filled in from reference TRBV5-1 and TRBJ2-1): KAGVTQTPRYLIKTRGQQVTLSCSPISGHRSVSWYQQTPGQGLQFLFEYFSETQRNKGNFPGRFSGRQFSNSRSEMNVSTLELGDSALYLCASSKTSGSPDEQFFGPGTRLTVL.

With regard to this clone: The same CDR3 can be traced to other DNA sequences in this sample. V and J are TRBV7-2 and TRBJ2-1; no definite D call. There are 15 residues in the CDR3. The V gene lost 1 base and the J gene lost 0 bases, with 7 bases spanning the gap. The germline V gene encodes CDR1 SGHTA and CDR2 FQGNSA. CDR3 protein: CASSLGSSSYNEQFF. The CDR3 DNA sequence: TGTGCCAGCAGCTTAGGTTCTAGCTCCTACAATGAGCAGTTCTTC.

The V gene is TRBV7-8, the J gene TRBJ2-7, with D uncertain. V was trimmed by 5 bases and J by 1 base, leaving 15 bases between them. Germline V gene data show CDR1 as SGHVS and CDR2 as FQNEAQ. This CDR3 comprises 15 residues. The DNA of the CDR3 is TGTGCCAGCAGCGTCCTCCCATTTCCATCCTACGAGCAGTACTTC. As protein: CASSVLPFPSYEQYF.

This chain uses TRBV27 with TRBJ2-1, with 7 positions matching TRBD1. The CDR3 sequence is 16 residues long. Germline V gene lookup returns CDR1 MNHEY and CDR2 SMNVEV (reference sequence). Trimming cost V 5 bases and J 5 bases; bases outside gene matches: 12. As DNA, the CDR3 is TGTGCCAGCAGTATCTTGGGACAGCTGACTGACAATGAGCAGTTCTTC. As protein: CASSILGQLTDNEQFF.

CDR3 nucleotide sequence: TGTGCCAGCAGCTTGGACAGGGGGGGCACAGATACGCAGTATTTT. Translated, it gives CASSLDRGGTDTQYF. The genes are TRBV7-9 and TRBJ2-3; 10 positions match TRBD1. This CDR3 comprises 15 residues. J gave up 1 base and V 3 bases, and 1 base lay outside the gene matches. Germline lookup yields CDR1 SEHNR and CDR2 FQNEAQ (reference sequence). Filled out from reference TRBV7-9 and TRBJ2-3, the complete variable domain reads DTGVSQNPRHKITKRGQNVTFRCDPISEHNRLYWYRQTLGQGPEFLTYFQNEAQLEKSRLLSDRFSAERPKGSFSTLEIQRTEQGDSAMYLCASSLDRGGTDTQYFGPGTRLTVL.

The CDR3 loop reads CASSLGQATSEQYF. DNA for the CDR3: TGTGCCAGCAGCTTGGGCCAGGCGACAAGTGAGCAGTACTTC. The V gene is TRBV7-9, the J gene TRBJ2-7; no definite D call. The CDR3 runs to 14 residues. V was clipped by 3 bases and J by 7 bases, with 16 bases between them. The V gene's germline CDR1 is SEHNR and CDR2 FQNEAQ (reference sequence). Full variable domain (remainder filled in from reference TRBV7-9 and TRBJ2-7): DTGVSQNPRHKITKRGQNVTFRCDPISEHNRLYWYRQTLGQGPEFLTYFQNEAQLEKSRLLSDRFSAERPKGSFSTLEIQRTEQGDSAMYLCASSLGQATSEQYFGPGTRLTVT.

The chain is built from TRBV12-1 and TRBJ1-2; the table's D call, TRBD1, has no DNA check behind it. TRBV12-1 is classified as a pseudogene. The CDR3 contains 14 residues. The CDR3 spells CASKIRTGLNGYTF. The CDR3 bases are TGTGCCAGCAAGATCCGGACAGGGTTGAATGGCTACACCTTC.

This clone was observed once. The rearrangement joins TRBV19 to TRBJ1-4; 7 nucleotides match TRBD1. The CDR3 covers 13 residues. V was clipped by 5 bases and J by 8 bases; unmatched bases: 5. CDR1 is LNHDA and CDR2 is SQIVND in the germline V gene (reference sequence). The CDR3 DNA follows: TGTGCCAGTAGTGCGACAGGGAAAGAAAAACTGTTTTTT. It specifies CASSATGKEKLFF.

J is TRBJ2-6 and V is TRBV28; D ambiguous. The CDR3 has 16 amino acids. Germline V gene sequence: CDR1 MDHEN, CDR2 SYDVKM. Trimming left V 3 bases short and J 2 bases short, with 11 bases between. The CDR3: CASSFPPFTGANVLTF. CDR3 DNA sequence: TGTGCCAGCAGTTTCCCCCCCTTCACTGGGGCCAACGTCCTGACTTTC.

This clone occurred once. The V call is TRBV5-1, the J call TRBJ1-1, with D possibly TRBD1 on 5 matching bases. CDR1 is SGHRS, CDR2 YFSETQ, per germline. The CDR3 extends over 14 amino acids. With 4 bases removed from V and 1 base from J, the gap between germline ends came to 11 bases. The CDR3 DNA follows: TGCGCCAGCAGCCAAGACAGACAGAACACTGAAGCTTTCTTT. This codes for CASSQDRQNTEAFF.

The J gene is TRBJ1-1, the V gene TRBV28, with D perhaps matching TRBD1 (6 bases). Germline V gives CDR1 MDHEN, CDR2 SYDVKM. Trimming cost V 6 bases and J 11 bases, with 19 bases left between them. There are 13 residues in the CDR3. The CDR3 here is CASSPRQASVAFF. The DNA of the CDR3 is TGTGCCAGCAGCCCACGACAGGCCTCGGTTGCTTTCTTT. The entire variable domain, with the rest obtained from reference TRBV28 and TRBJ1-1, is as follows: DVKVTQSSRYLVKRTGEKVFLECVQDMDHENMFWYRQDPGLGLRLIYFSYDVKMKEKGDIPEGYSVSREKKERFSLILESASTNQTSMYLCASSPRQASVAFFGQGTRLTVV.

V is TRBV5-1 and J is TRBJ1-1, with D hard to call. This CDR3 spans 13 amino acids. The germline V and J ends were trimmed by 4 bases and 3 bases, with 10 bases remaining between them. The germline gives CDR1 SGHRS, CDR2 YFSETQ. CDR3 DNA sequence: TGCGCCAGCAGCAATACCCCGGACACTGAAGCTTTCTTT. Encoded protein: CASSNTPDTEAFF.

The gene calls are TRBV11-2 and TRBJ2-1; D not resolved. Germline V CDR1 and CDR2: SGHAT, FQNNGV. The CDR3 has 15 amino acids. Trimming stripped 2 bases from V and 6 bases from J, with 14 bases between. CDR3 in amino acids: CASSLIGQAINEQFF. As DNA, the CDR3 is TGTGCCAGCAGCTTAATTGGGCAGGCCATCAATGAGCAGTTCTTC.

CDR3 DNA sequence: TGTGCCTGGAGTCCCCTAGCGGGAGCTAAGCAGTTCTTC. This sequence encodes CAWSPLAGAKQFF. The J gene is TRBJ2-1, the V gene TRBV30, with 10 bases lining up with TRBD2. The length of the CDR3 is 13 residues. Germline V lookup: CDR1 GTSNPN, CDR2 SVGIG (reference sequence). V was pared by 2 bases and J by 11 bases, with 6 bases of the junction left unmatched.

About this clone itself: Additional DNA sequences in this sample encode the identical CDR3. The chain carries TRBV5-1 and TRBJ2-1; 10 positions match TRBD2. This CDR3 is built from 15 residues. V was pared by 4 bases and J by 3 bases, with 4 bases of the junction left unmatched. Germline V gene lookup returns CDR1 SGHRS and CDR2 YFSETQ. CDR3 amino acids: CASSPASGSYNEQFF. Written as DNA, the CDR3 is TGCGCCAGCAGCCCGGCTAGCGGGAGCTACAATGAGCAGTTCTTC.

This clone was detected once. The chain carries TRBV7-9 and TRBJ2-1, with 7 bases lining up with TRBD2. With V trimmed by 0 bases and J by 8 bases, 4 bases remained unmatched. The CDR3 runs to 14 residues. CDR1 is SEHNR, CDR2 FQNEAQ, per germline (reference sequence). For the CDR3, the DNA is TGTGCCAGCAGCTTAGCCCGGGGGGACCATGAGCAGTTCTTC. This translates into CASSLARGDHEQFF.

About this clone: This same CDR3 is encoded by further DNA sequences in the sample. The rearrangement uses TRBV7-2 and TRBJ2-5; 11 bases are shared with TRBD1. This CDR3 has 16 residues. The V gene end was trimmed by 0 bases and the J gene end by 2 bases; junction bases not matched to a gene: 2. Germline V gene lookup returns CDR1 SGHTA and CDR2 FQGNSA. In nucleotides, the CDR3 is TGTGCCAGCAGCTTAGCGGGGACAGGGGGTCAAGAGACCCAGTACTTC. Translated: CASSLAGTGGQETQYF.

The DNA for the CDR3 is TGTGCCAGCCAGAGCTCCTACAATGAGCAGTTCTTC. Residues: CASQSSYNEQFF. The chain combines TRBV6-1 with TRBJ2-1; D ambiguous. V was shortened by 8 bases and J by 0 bases, with 5 bases between the two germline ends. This CDR3 has 12 residues. Germline-derived CDR1 and CDR2 are MNHNS and SASEGT.

This chain connects TRBV11-2 to TRBJ2-7, with 10 bases aligning to TRBD2. Germline loops: CDR1 SGHAT, CDR2 FQNNGV. The CDR3 loop spans 18 amino acids. J gave up 4 bases and V 0 bases, and 12 bases lay outside the gene matches. The CDR3 DNA reads as TGTGCCAGCAGCTTAGATTCAGCGGGAGGGTTCTTCGGTTACGAGCAGTACTTC. Amino acids: CASSLDSAGGFFGYEQYF.

The chain uses TRBV29-1 and TRBJ2-1; D is unresolved. V gave up 5 bases and J gave up 2 bases, with 13 bases separating them. Germline V gene data show CDR1 as SQVTM and CDR2 as ANQGSEA. The CDR3 has 14 residues. CDR3 residues: CSVRPETAYNEQFF. In nucleotides, the CDR3 is TGCAGCGTTCGACCGGAGACTGCCTACAATGAGCAGTTCTTC.

The rearrangement uses TRBV7-9 and TRBJ2-2, with D perhaps assigned TRBD1 or TRBD2 (6 bases each). CDR1 is SEHNR, CDR2 FQNEAQ, per germline (reference sequence). The CDR3 contains 17 residues. V was shortened by 0 bases and J by 1 base, with 12 bases between the two germline ends. The CDR3 protein is CASSLAWGALNTGELFF. Written as DNA, the CDR3 is TGTGCCAGCAGCTTAGCGTGGGGGGCTCTGAACACCGGGGAGCTGTTTTTT.